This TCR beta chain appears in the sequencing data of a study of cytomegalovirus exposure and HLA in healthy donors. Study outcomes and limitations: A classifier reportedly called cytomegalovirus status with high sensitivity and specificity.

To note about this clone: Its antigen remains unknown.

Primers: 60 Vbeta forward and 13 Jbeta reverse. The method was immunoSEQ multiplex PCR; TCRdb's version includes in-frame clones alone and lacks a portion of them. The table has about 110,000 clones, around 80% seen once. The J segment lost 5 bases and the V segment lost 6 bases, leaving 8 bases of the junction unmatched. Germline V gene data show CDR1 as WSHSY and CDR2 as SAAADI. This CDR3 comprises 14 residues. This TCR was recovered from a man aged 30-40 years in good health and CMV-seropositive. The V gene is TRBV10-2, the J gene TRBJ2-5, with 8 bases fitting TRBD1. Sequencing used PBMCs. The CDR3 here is CASRDGTGGETQYF. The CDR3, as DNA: TGCGCCAGCAGAGACGGGACAGGTGGGGAGACCCAGTACTTC.